These 22 T cell receptor beta chains came from one sample sequenced in a study of PD-1 blockade in classical Hodgkin lymphoma. Every single patient, without exception, relapsed after autologous stem cell transplantation, and brentuximab vedotin exposure varied. Produced via immunoSEQ multiplex PCR; TCRdb's table is partial and in-frame only. The data contain fewer than 20,000 clones, less than 85% of them singletons. Sequencing was performed on peripheral blood mononuclear cells (PBMCs), taken at baseline. These receptors were collected from a human donor with classical Hodgkin lymphoma.

The chain uses TRBV19 and TRBJ2-7, with 9 bases identical to TRBD1. The CDR3 is 15 amino acids. The ends lost 3 bases at V and 1 base at J; junction bases unmatched: 4. Germline V lookup: CDR1 LNHDA, CDR2 SQIVND (reference sequence). In nucleotides, the CDR3 is TGTGCCAGTAGTATCGGGACAGGGTCTTCCTACGAGCAGTACTTC. Protein: CASSIGTGSSYEQYF.

This sequence joins TRBV11-2 and TRBJ2-3, with 7 bases identical to TRBD2. The CDR3 totals 15 residues. Germline CDR1 and CDR2: SGHAT and FQNNGV. V gave up 6 bases and J gave up 2 bases; unmatched junction bases: 8. Here the CDR3 reads CASSIRDYITDTQYF. CDR3 sequence (DNA): TGTGCCAGCAGTATCCGGGACTATATCACAGATACGCAGTATTTT.

The V call is TRBV7-9, the J call TRBJ1-1; no reliable D call. Germline loops: CDR1 SEHNR, CDR2 FQNEAQ (reference sequence). V was cut by 6 bases and J by 2 bases, with 10 bases left in between. The CDR3 runs 13 residues. The DNA for the CDR3 is TGTGCCAGCAGTCCCGGGAGCAACACTGAAGCTTTCTTT. Protein: CASSPGSNTEAFF. The complete variable domain, with remaining parts taken from reference TRBV7-9 and TRBJ1-1, reads DTGVSQNPRHKITKRGQNVTFRCDPISEHNRLYWYRQTLGQGPEFLTYFQNEAQLEKSRLLSDRFSAERPKGSFSTLEIQRTEQGDSAMYLCASSPGSNTEAFFGQGTRLTVV.

V gene TRBV6-5 combines with J gene TRBJ2-1; tentatively, D is TRBD1 (5 bases). The germline gives CDR1 MNHEY, CDR2 SVGAGI. This CDR3 has 16 amino acids. Trimming pared 0 bases from V and 7 bases from J, leaving 16 bases between. The CDR3 loop reads CASSYSSGQGRNEQFF. CDR3 bases: TGTGCCAGCAGTTACTCGTCCGGGCAGGGAAGAAATGAGCAGTTCTTC.

The chain employs TRBV11-1 and TRBJ2-2; D is unclear. Trimming took 5 bases from V and 7 from J, leaving 14 bases between them. CDR3 length: 14 residues. CDR1 is SGHAT, CDR2 FQDESV, per germline (reference sequence). CDR3 DNA: TGTGCCAGCAGCGGCCACGGGTCACGCGGGGAGCTGTTTTTT. This gives the protein CASSGHGSRGELFF.

CDR3 sequence reads: CASGPNYGYTF. The CDR3 DNA reads TGTGCCAGCGGTCCTAACTATGGCTACACCTTC. The chain combines TRBV28 with TRBJ1-2, with no clear D. This CDR3 region has 11 residues. Trimming cost V 8 bases and J 0 bases, with 4 bases left between them. Per the germline V gene, CDR1 is MDHEN and CDR2 is SYDVKM.

The chain carries TRBV18 and TRBJ1-1; possibly TRBD1 for D (6 bases). The CDR3 length is 14 residues. In germline, CDR1 is KGHSH, CDR2 LQKENI. Deletions cut 2 bases from V and 0 bases from J, with 7 bases between. The CDR3 region has the DNA TGTGCCAGCTCACCAGGACAGATGAACACTGAAGCTTTCTTT. It translates to CASSPGQMNTEAFF.

The chain carries TRBV29-1 and TRBJ1-2; D gene unclear. Per germline, CDR1 SQVTM and CDR2 ANQGSEA. Trimming took 3 bases from V and 8 from J, leaving 13 bases between them. The CDR3 is 12 amino acids. The CDR3 here is CSVDTRLEGYTF. For the CDR3, the DNA is TGCAGCGTTGACACACGTCTGGAAGGCTACACCTTC.

The rearrangement uses TRBV7-2 and TRBJ2-3; 7 nucleotides match TRBD2. The J segment lost 2 bases and the V segment lost 0 bases, leaving 2 bases of the junction unmatched. The CDR3 is 15 amino acids. From germline, CDR1 is SGHTA and CDR2 FQGNSA. In DNA, the CDR3 is TGTGCCAGCAGCTTAGCGGGGGGGTCCACAGATACGCAGTATTTT. Its translation is CASSLAGGSTDTQYF.

The chain uses TRBV7-2 and TRBJ2-5, with D hard to call. V was shortened by 1 base and J by 4 bases, with 10 bases between the two germline ends. The germline V gene encodes CDR1 SGHTA and CDR2 FQGNSA. The length of the CDR3 is 14 residues. CDR3 protein: CASSLVPRRETQYF. In DNA form, the CDR3 reads TGTGCCAGCAGCTTAGTACCGCGTAGAGAGACCCAGTACTTC.

The chain couples TRBV27 to TRBJ1-5; D ambiguous. Germline lookup yields CDR1 MNHEY and CDR2 SMNVEV (reference sequence). V gave up 0 bases and J gave up 0 bases, with 6 bases separating them. This CDR3 spans 15 amino acids. CDR3 sequence reads: CASSLSVNSNQPQHF. The CDR3 DNA sequence: TGTGCCAGCAGTTTATCGGTCAATAGCAATCAGCCCCAGCATTTT.

Only a few counts were recorded for this clone. This chain links TRBV27 with TRBJ1-5; D gene unclear. Trimming removed 6 bases from V and 0 bases from J, with 6 bases in between. The germline V gene has CDR1 MNHEY and CDR2 SMNVEV (reference sequence). The CDR3 consists of 13 residues. CDR3 loop: CASRHHSNQPQHF. CDR3 coding DNA: TGTGCCAGCAGACATCATAGCAATCAGCCCCAGCATTTT.

The chain employs TRBV4-3 and TRBJ1-2; no clear D. There are 16 residues in the CDR3. Germline V gene data show CDR1 as LGHNA and CDR2 as YSLEER. V was pared by 1 base and J by 0 bases, with 12 bases between. The CDR3 DNA reads TGCGCCAGCAGCCAAGTGGGCAGCCAAGCTAACTATGGCTACACCTTC. It specifies CASSQVGSQANYGYTF.

Here the CDR3 DNA reads TGTGCCAGCAGCGATCTGAACACTGAAGCTTTCTTT. Translating it yields CASSDLNTEAFF. The V gene is TRBV9, the J gene TRBJ1-1; D gene uncertain. V was shortened by 3 bases and J by 0 bases, with 3 bases between the two germline ends. CDR1 and CDR2 (germline): SGDLS, YYNGEE. This CDR3 is built from 12 residues.

V is TRBV5-5 and J is TRBJ1-2; D gene uncertain. Trimming shortened V by 0 bases and J by 6 bases, and 18 bases separated the two germline ends. Germline-derived CDR1 and CDR2 are SGHKS and YYEKEE (reference sequence). This CDR3 has 16 residues. In nucleotides, the CDR3 is TGTGCCAGCAGCTTGGGCAGACCGCCTCGTCCGGATGGCTACACCTTC. Protein: CASSLGRPPRPDGYTF. Based on the CDR3 plus reference TRBV5-5 and TRBJ1-2, the full variable domain is DAGVTQSPTHLIKTRGQQVTLRCSPISGHKSVSWYQQVLGQGPQFIFQYYEKEERGRGNFPDRFSARQFPNYSSELNVNALLLGDSALYLCASSLGRPPRPDGYTFGSGTRLTVV.

The J gene is TRBJ1-4, the V gene TRBV6-5, with 11 bases aligning to TRBD1. CDR3 length: 15 amino acids. CDR1 and CDR2 (germline): MNHEY, SVGAGI. With 4 bases clipped from V and 5 bases from J, the junction kept 3 bases outside the gene matches. CDR3 bases: TGTGCCAGCAGTTCCAGGGACAGGGGGAATGAAAAACTGTTTTTT. Its protein is CASSSRDRGNEKLFF.

The rearrangement uses TRBV11-2 and TRBJ2-7; no clear D gene. Trimming removed 5 bases at V and 3 bases at J, with 8 bases between. Germline assignment: CDR1 SGHAT and CDR2 FQNNGV. The CDR3 totals 12 residues. CDR3 amino acids: CASSPAHYEQYF. The CDR3 region has the DNA TGTGCCAGCAGCCCCGCACACTACGAGCAGTACTTC. Full variable domain (missing parts from reference TRBV11-2 and TRBJ2-7): EAGVAQSPRYKIIEKRQSVAFWCNPISGHATLYWYQQILGQGPKLLIQFQNNGVVDDSQLPKDRFSAERLKGVDSTLKIQPAKLEDSAVYLCASSPAHYEQYFGPGTRLTVT.

V and J are TRBV28 and TRBJ1-4, with D perhaps TRBD1 (5 bases). This CDR3 has 14 residues. V was pared by 5 bases and J by 10 bases, with 17 bases between. Germline loops: CDR1 MDHEN, CDR2 SYDVKM. In nucleotides, the CDR3 is TGTGCCAGCAGTCCCGGGGGGGGAGGTGGAAAACTGTTTTTT. Its protein product is CASSPGGGGGKLFF.

J is TRBJ1-1 and V is TRBV6-5; possible D gene TRBD1, 5 bases. Germline loops: CDR1 MNHEY, CDR2 SVGAGI. CDR3 length: 13 amino acids. With 6 bases removed from V and 4 bases from J, the gap between germline ends came to 12 bases. CDR3 coding DNA: TGTGCCAGCAGCCAGGGACGGGGCACTGAAGCTTTCTTT. Its protein product is CASSQGRGTEAFF.

This clone was observed a few times. This chain connects TRBV28 to TRBJ1-2; D might be TRBD1 (5 bases). V was clipped by 5 bases and J by 5 bases, with 9 bases between them. This CDR3 is 12 amino acids long. Germline V gives CDR1 MDHEN, CDR2 SYDVKM. CDR3 in amino acids: CASSPRGYGYTF. The CDR3 DNA reads TGTGCCAGCAGTCCCCGGGGGTATGGCTACACCTTC.

The rearrangement uses TRBV6-6 and TRBJ2-7; no clear D. V lost 0 bases and J lost 2, with 8 bases in between. CDR1 and CDR2 from the germline V gene are MNHNY and SVGAGI (reference sequence). The length of the CDR3 is 14 residues. Written as DNA, the CDR3 is TGTGCCAGCAGTTACTCCGGGCCACCCTACGAGCAGTACTTC. Its protein product is CASSYSGPPYEQYF.

CDR3 region: CAIRAGTGNYNEQFF. As DNA, the CDR3 is TGTGCCATCAGGGCCGGGACAGGGAACTACAATGAGCAGTTCTTC. J is TRBJ2-1 and V is TRBV10-3; TRBD1 matches 9 bases. CDR3 length: 15 residues. With V trimmed by 6 bases and J by 3 bases, 6 bases remained unmatched. The germline V gene encodes CDR1 ENHRY and CDR2 SYGVKD.